This entry lists 5 T cell receptor beta chains sequenced from one sample in a study of metastatic and nonmetastatic thyroid tumors. All patients reached thyroid surgery having received no treatment beforehand. TCRdb re-clonotyped the PCR reads via MiXCR. The sample holds about 15,000 clones, approximately 23% seen once. The sample was tumor tissue. The receptors here all came from a female donor with papillary thyroid cancer or a benign thyroid nodule (not recorded which). Some clones in this sample may be carry-over from other donors' samples.

The chain joins TRBV12-3 or TRBV12-4 to TRBJ2-1; 8 bases align to TRBD2. V lost 3 bases to trimming and J lost 3 bases; unmatched junction nucleotides: 19. CDR3 length: 20 amino acids. CDR3 DNA sequence: TGTGCCAGCAGTTTCCCCCGAGGGACCCTTAGCGGGGCAAACTACAATGAGCAGTTCTTC. Its translation: CASSFPRGTLSGANYNEQFF.

This clone was counted ten times or more. The V gene is TRBV5-1, the J gene TRBJ1-5; 8 positions agree with TRBD1. The CDR3 runs 16 residues. The J segment lost 0 bases and the V segment lost 4 bases, leaving 6 bases of the junction unmatched. In germline, CDR1 is SGHRS, CDR2 YFSETQ. CDR3: CASSPTGGVSNQPQHF. The CDR3 region has the DNA TGCGCCAGCAGCCCAACAGGGGGTGTTAGCAATCAGCCCCAGCATTTT. Full variable domain (rest looked up from reference TRBV5-1 and TRBJ1-5): KAGVTQTPRYLIKTRGQQVTLSCSPISGHRSVSWYQQTPGQGLQFLFEYFSETQRNKGNFPGRFSGRQFSNSRSEMNVSTLELGDSALYLCASSPTGGVSNQPQHFGDGTRLSIL.

In its sample, this clone ranks as medium-sized. This sequence joins TRBV12-3 or TRBV12-4 and TRBJ2-1; D is undetermined. Trimming shortened V by 3 bases and J by 8 bases, and 11 bases separated the two germline ends. The CDR3 length is 13 residues. This CDR3 is CASSLALRDEQFF. CDR3 DNA: TGTGCCAGCAGTTTGGCACTGCGTGATGAGCAGTTCTTC.

By share of the sample, this clone is medium-sized. The chain recombines TRBV5-1 with TRBJ2-7; TRBD2 is a possible D gene (7 bases). Trimming left V 0 bases short and J 2 bases short, with 12 bases between. The CDR3 extends over 15 amino acids. Germline assignment: CDR1 SGHRS and CDR2 YFSETQ. Here the CDR3 DNA reads TGCGCCAGCAGCTTGGGCAGGGGAGGGACCTACGAGCAGTACTTC. Its protein product is CASSLGRGGTYEQYF.

The chain couples TRBV9 to TRBJ2-1; D remains ambiguous. Germline-derived CDR1 and CDR2 are SGDLS and YYNGEE. The CDR3 runs to 15 residues. V gave up 4 bases and J gave up 0 bases, with 11 bases separating them. The CDR3 reads CASSLTLSSYNEQFF. In DNA form, the CDR3 reads TGTGCCAGCAGCCTTACACTGAGCTCCTACAATGAGCAGTTCTTC.